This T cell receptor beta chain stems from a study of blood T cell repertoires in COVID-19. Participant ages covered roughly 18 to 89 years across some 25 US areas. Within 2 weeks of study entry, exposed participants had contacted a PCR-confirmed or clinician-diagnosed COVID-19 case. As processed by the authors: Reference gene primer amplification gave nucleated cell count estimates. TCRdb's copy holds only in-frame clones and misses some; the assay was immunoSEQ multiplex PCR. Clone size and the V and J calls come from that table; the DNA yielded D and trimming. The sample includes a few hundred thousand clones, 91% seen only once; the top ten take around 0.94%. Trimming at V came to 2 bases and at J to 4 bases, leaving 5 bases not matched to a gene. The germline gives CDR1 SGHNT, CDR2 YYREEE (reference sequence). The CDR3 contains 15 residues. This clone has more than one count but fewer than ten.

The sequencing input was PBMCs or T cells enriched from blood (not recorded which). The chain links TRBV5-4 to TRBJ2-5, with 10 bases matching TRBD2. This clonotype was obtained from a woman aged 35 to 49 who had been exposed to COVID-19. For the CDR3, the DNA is TGTGCCAGCAGCTTACGGACTAGCGGTGGAGAGACCCAGTACTTC. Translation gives CASSLRTSGGETQYF.